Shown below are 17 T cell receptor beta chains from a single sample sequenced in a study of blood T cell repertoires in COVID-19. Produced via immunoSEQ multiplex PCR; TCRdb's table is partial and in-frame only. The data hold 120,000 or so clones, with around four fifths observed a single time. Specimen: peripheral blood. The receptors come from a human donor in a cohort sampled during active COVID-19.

Here the CDR3 reads CSVEVLGTDTQYF. Written as DNA, the CDR3 is TGCAGCGTTGAAGTCCTAGGCACAGATACGCAGTATTTT. J is TRBJ2-3 and V is TRBV29-1; D remains unclear. This CDR3 contains 13 residues. V shed 1 base and J shed 1 base, with 6 bases lying between them. Germline CDR1 and CDR2: SQVTM and ANQGSEA.

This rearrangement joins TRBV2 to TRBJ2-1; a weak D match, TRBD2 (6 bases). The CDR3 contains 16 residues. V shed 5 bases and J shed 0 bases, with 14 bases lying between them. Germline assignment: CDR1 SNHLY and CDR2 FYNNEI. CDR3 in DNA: TGTGCCAGCAGTAGGTCTAGCGTTGACTCCTACAATGAGCAGTTCTTC. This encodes CASSRSSVDSYNEQFF.

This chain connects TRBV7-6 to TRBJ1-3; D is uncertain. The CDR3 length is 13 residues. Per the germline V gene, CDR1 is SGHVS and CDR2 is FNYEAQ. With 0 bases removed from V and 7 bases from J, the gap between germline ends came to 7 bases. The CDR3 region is CASSLAGSNTIYF. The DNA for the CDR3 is TGTGCCAGCAGCTTAGCCGGGTCGAACACCATATATTTT.

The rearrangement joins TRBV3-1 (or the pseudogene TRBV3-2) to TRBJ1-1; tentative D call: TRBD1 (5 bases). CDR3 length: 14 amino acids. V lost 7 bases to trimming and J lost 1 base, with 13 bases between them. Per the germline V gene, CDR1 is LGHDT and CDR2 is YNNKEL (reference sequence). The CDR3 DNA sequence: TGTGCCAGCACCAATCGGGGGACGAACACTGAAGCTTTCTTT. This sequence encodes CASTNRGTNTEAFF.

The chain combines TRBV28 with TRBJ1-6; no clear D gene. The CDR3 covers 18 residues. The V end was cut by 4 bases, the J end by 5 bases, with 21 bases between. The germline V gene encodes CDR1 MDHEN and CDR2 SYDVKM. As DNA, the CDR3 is TGTGCCAGCAGTTCTGGATCCCGGGAACCCCTCGATAATTCACCCCTCCACTTT. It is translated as CASSSGSREPLDNSPLHF.

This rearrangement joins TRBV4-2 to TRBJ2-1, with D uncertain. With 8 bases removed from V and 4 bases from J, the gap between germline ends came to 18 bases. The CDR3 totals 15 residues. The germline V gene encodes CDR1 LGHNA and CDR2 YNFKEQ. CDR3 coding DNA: TGTGCCAGCGCGTTTATCGGCGGAGAGTACAATGAGCAGTTCTTC. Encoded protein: CASAFIGGEYNEQFF.

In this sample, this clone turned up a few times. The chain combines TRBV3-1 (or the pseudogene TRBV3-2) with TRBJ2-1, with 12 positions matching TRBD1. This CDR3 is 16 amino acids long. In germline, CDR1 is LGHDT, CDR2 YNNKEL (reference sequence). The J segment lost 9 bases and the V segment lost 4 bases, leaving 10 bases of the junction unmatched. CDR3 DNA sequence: TGTGCCAGCAGCCCCTTGGGACAGGGGGCCCTCAGTGAGCAGTTCTTC. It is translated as CASSPLGQGALSEQFF.

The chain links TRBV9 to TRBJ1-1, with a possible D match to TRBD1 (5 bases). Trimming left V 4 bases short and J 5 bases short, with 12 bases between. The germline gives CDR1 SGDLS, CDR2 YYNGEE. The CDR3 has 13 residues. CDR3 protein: CASSPRGYTEAFF. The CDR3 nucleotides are TGTGCCAGCAGCCCCCGGGGGTATACTGAAGCTTTCTTT.

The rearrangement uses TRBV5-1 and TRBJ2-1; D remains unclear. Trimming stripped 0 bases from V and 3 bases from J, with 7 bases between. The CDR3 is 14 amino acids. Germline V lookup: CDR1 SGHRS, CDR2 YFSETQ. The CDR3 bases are TGCGCCAGCAGCTTGGGCGGCAGCTACAATGAGCAGTTCTTC. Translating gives CASSLGGSYNEQFF.

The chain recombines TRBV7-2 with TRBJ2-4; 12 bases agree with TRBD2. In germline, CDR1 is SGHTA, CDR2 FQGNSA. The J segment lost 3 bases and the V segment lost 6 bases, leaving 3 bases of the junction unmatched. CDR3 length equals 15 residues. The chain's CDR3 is CASRLAGGSKNIQYF. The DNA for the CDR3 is TGTGCCAGCAGACTAGCGGGAGGTAGCAAAAACATTCAGTACTTC.

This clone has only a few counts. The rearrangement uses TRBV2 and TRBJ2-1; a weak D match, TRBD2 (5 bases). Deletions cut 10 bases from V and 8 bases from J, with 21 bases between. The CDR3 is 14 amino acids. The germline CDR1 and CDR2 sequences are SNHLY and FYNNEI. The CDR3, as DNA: TGTGCCATCCGACCCGAAGAGGGAGAGGATGAGCAGTTCTTC. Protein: CAIRPEEGEDEQFF.

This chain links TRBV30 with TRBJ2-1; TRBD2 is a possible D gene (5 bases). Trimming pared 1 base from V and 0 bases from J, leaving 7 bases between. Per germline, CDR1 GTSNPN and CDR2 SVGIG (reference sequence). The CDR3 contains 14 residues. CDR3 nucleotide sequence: TGTGCCTGGAGTGGCGGGCGCTCCTACAATGAGCAGTTCTTC. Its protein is CAWSGGRSYNEQFF.

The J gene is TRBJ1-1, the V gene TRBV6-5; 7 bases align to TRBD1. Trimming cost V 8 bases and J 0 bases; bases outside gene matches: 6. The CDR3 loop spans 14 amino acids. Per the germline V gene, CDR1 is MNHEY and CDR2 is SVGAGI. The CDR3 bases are TGTGCCAGCGTGTGGGACAGAGTGAACACTGAAGCTTTCTTT. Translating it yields CASVWDRVNTEAFF.

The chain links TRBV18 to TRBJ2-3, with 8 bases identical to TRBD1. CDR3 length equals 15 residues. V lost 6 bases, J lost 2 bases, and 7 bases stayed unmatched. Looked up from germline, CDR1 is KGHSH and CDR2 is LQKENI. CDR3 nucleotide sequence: TGTGCCAGCTCGCAATACAGGGGGGACACAGATACGCAGTATTTT. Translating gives CASSQYRGDTDTQYF.

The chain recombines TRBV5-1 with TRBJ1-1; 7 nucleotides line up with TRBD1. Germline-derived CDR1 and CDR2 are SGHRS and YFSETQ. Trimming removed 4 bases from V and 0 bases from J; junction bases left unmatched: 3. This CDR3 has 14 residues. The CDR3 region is CASSKGQMNTEAFF. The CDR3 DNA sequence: TGCGCCAGCAGCAAGGGACAGATGAACACTGAAGCTTTCTTT. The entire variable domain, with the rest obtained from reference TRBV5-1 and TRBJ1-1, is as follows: KAGVTQTPRYLIKTRGQQVTLSCSPISGHRSVSWYQQTPGQGLQFLFEYFSETQRNKGNFPGRFSGRQFSNSRSEMNVSTLELGDSALYLCASSKGQMNTEAFFGQGTRLTVV.

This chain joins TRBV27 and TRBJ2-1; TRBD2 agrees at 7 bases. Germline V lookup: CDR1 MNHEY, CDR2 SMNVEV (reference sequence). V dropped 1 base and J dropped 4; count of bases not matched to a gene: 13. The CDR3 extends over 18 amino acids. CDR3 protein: CASSLFVRRGRLYNEQFF. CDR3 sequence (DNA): TGTGCCAGCAGTTTATTCGTGCGGCGGGGGAGATTATACAATGAGCAGTTCTTC.

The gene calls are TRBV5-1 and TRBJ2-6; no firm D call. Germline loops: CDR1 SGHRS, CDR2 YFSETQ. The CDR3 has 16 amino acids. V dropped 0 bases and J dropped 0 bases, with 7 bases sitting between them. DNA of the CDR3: TGCGCCAGCAGCTTGGATACAGTCTCTGGGGCCAACGTCCTGACTTTC. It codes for CASSLDTVSGANVLTF.